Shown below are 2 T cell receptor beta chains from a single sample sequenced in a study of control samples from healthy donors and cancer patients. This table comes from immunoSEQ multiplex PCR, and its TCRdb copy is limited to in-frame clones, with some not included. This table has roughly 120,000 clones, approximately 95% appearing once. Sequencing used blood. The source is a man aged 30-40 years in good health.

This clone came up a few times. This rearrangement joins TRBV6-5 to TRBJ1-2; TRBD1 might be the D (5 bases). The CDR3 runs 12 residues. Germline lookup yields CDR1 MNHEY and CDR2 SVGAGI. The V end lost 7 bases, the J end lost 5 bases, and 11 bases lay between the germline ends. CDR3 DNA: TGTGCCAGCAAGGGGCCGGATTATGGCTACACCTTC. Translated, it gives CASKGPDYGYTF.

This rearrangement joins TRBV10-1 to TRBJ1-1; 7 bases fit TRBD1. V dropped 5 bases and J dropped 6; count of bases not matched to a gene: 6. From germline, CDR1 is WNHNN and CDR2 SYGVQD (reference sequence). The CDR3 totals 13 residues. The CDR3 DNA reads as TGCGCCAGCAGTCTGACAGGGCCCTCTGAAGCTTTCTTT. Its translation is CASSLTGPSEAFF.